This TCR beta chain originates from a study of blood T cell repertoires in COVID-19. In the study overall: Specimens from acute and convalescent COVID-19 originated in the United States, Italy and Spain. PBMCs, B-cell-depleted T cells, or T cells provided the cDNA or gDNA that made up the material.

The CDR3 is 17 residues long. Germline assignment: CDR1 LNHDA and CDR2 SQIVND (reference sequence). The trim removed 6 bases at V and 6 bases at J, leaving 12 bases unmatched. Seattle participants joined during active infection and were tracked over time. Under the authors' procedure: Nucleated cell number was recorded as an estimate derived from reference gene primer amplification. The assay was immunoSEQ multiplex PCR, and TCRdb's table has in-frame clones only and misses some. D and trimming come from the DNA, and the V and J calls and clone size come from that table. The data show about 130,000 clones, around four fifths seen once.

Sequences were obtained from peripheral blood. The chain is built from TRBV19 and TRBJ2-1; TRBD2 matches 12 bases. The TCR was taken from a man older than 75 with COVID-19, enrolled during active disease. This CDR3 is CASRNLLLAGGLNEQFF. CDR3 nucleotide sequence: TGTGCCAGTAGAAACCTCTTACTAGCGGGAGGTCTCAATGAGCAGTTCTTC.